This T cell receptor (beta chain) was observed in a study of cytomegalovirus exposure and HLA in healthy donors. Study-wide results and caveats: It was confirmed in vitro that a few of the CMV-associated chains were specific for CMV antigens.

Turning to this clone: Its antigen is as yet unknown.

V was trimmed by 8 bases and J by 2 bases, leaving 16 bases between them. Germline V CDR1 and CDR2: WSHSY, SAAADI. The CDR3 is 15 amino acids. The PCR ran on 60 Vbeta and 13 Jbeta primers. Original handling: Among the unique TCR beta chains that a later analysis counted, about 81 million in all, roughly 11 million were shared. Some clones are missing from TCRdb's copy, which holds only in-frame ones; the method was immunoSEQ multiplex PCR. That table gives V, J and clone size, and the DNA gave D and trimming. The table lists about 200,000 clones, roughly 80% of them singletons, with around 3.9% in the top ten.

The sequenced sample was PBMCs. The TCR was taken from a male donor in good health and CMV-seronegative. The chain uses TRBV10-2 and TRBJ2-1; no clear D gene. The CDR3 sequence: CASQALRQAYNEQFF. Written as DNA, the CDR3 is TGCGCCAGCCAGGCCCTGCGCCAGGCCTACAATGAGCAGTTCTTC.